Following are 9 T cell receptor beta chains from one sample sequenced in a study of cytomegalovirus exposure and HLA in healthy donors. The primer mix had 60 Vbeta and 13 Jbeta primers. Method: immunoSEQ multiplex PCR; TCRdb's copy keeps in-frame clones and lacks some. The sample shows under 200,000 clones, roughly three quarters of them seen only once. The source material was PBMCs. Source of these receptors: a woman between 50 and 59 years old in good health and CMV-seropositive.

The genes are TRBV5-6 and TRBJ2-7; unclear D gene. The CDR3 length is 14 residues. With 0 bases removed from V and 0 bases from J, the gap between germline ends came to 7 bases. CDR1 is SGHDT, CDR2 YYEEEE, per germline. CDR3: CASSLVLVSYEQYF. The CDR3 bases are TGTGCCAGCAGCTTGGTGTTAGTCTCCTACGAGCAGTACTTC.

This clone was counted only a few times. J is TRBJ1-1 and V is TRBV2, with TRBD1 matching over 8 bases. V shed 6 bases, J shed 1 base, and the junction held 4 bases outside the gene matches. Germline V gene data show CDR1 as SNHLY and CDR2 as FYNNEI. The CDR3 loop spans 14 amino acids. The CDR3 spells CASSSQGGNTEAFF. CDR3 DNA: TGTGCCAGCAGCTCACAGGGGGGGAACACTGAAGCTTTCTTT.

Turning to this clone: One end of the junction varies from germline; a read error may be responsible. The chain has TRBV19 and TRBJ2-6; D is possibly TRBD1 (5 bases). The CDR3 covers 17 residues. Germline CDR1 is LNHDA and CDR2 is SQIVND (reference sequence). The CDR3 sequence: CASSVRTLATGANGLTF. The CDR3 DNA sequence: TGTGCCAGTAGTGTACGGACATTGGCTACTGGGGCCAACGGCCTGACTTTC.

This clone has a handful of counts. This rearrangement joins TRBV5-1 to TRBJ2-7, with D perhaps TRBD1 (6 bases). V was cut by 1 base and J by 0 bases, with 11 bases left in between. CDR1 SGHRS and CDR2 YFSETQ come from the germline V gene. The CDR3 sequence is 15 residues long. The CDR3 loop is CASSLLSDSSYEQYF. The CDR3 region has the DNA TGCGCCAGCAGCTTGCTATCGGACAGCTCCTACGAGCAGTACTTC.

This sequence joins TRBV4-2 and TRBJ1-1; no firm D call. Germline CDR1 is LGHNA and CDR2 is YNFKEQ. The V end lost 1 base, the J end lost 5 bases, and 11 bases lay between the germline ends. The length of the CDR3 is 14 residues. CDR3 coding DNA: TGTGCCAGCAGCCAAGCAGGTAGTGGTACTGAAGCTTTCTTT. Translation gives CASSQAGSGTEAFF.

This clone was observed a few times. V is TRBV5-1 and J is TRBJ1-5; D remains unclear. V was cut by 4 bases and J by 6 bases, with 11 bases left in between. The CDR3 has 13 amino acids. CDR1 SGHRS and CDR2 YFSETQ come from the germline V gene. CDR3 nucleotide sequence: TGCGCCAGCAGCGTAGATGGTGGTCAGCCCCAGCATTTT. Residues: CASSVDGGQPQHF.

V is TRBV28 and J is TRBJ1-2; possibly TRBD1 for D (6 bases). This CDR3 is 13 amino acids long. From germline, CDR1 is MDHEN and CDR2 SYDVKM. Trimming shortened V by 3 bases and J by 8 bases, and 13 bases separated the two germline ends. The CDR3 loop is CASSFGGGGGYTF. DNA of the CDR3: TGTGCCAGCAGTTTCGGCGGGGGGGGCGGCTACACCTTC.

This clone was seen a few times. This chain joins TRBV19 and TRBJ2-7, with 10 positions matching TRBD2. Germline V gives CDR1 LNHDA, CDR2 SQIVND (reference sequence). V lost 1 base, J lost 6 bases, and 9 bases stayed unmatched. CDR3 size: 16 residues. Here the CDR3 reads CASSIAVAGGPLEQYF. As DNA, the CDR3 is TGTGCCAGTAGTATAGCCGTAGCGGGGGGTCCCCTCGAGCAGTACTTC.

The gene calls are TRBV19 and TRBJ2-7; D perhaps matches TRBD1 (6 bases). Trimming removed 0 bases from V and 3 bases from J, with 15 bases in between. Germline CDR1 reads LNHDA; CDR2 reads SQIVND (reference sequence). The length of the CDR3 is 16 residues. The CDR3 coding sequence is TGTGCCAGTAGTATAGAGGTCGGGCAGGGGAACTACGAGCAGTACTTC. It translates to CASSIEVGQGNYEQYF.